This TCR beta chain emerged from a study of CD8 T cells in Susac syndrome. An input of roughly 0.45 to 1 ug of RNA was subjected to reverse transcription using random hexamers. TCRdb recomputed calls from the immunoSEQ multiplex PCR reads with MiXCR, one row per CDR3 protein. The sample carries about 300,000 distinct CDR3 sequences, about 89% recorded once. Patients with stable or active relapsing-remitting disease, all of them treatment-naive, made up the multiple sclerosis controls. Trimming stripped 0 bases from V and 9 bases from J, with 9 bases between. Germline loops: CDR1 LGHNA, CDR2 YSLEER. The CDR3 has 13 amino acids.

Source material: CD8+ T cells from PBMCs. This receptor was identified in a human donor with multiple sclerosis. V is TRBV4-3 and J is TRBJ2-1, with no clear D. The CDR3 here is CASSQDMRLEQFF. The CDR3 DNA is TGCGCCAGCAGCCAAGATATGAGGCTTGAGCAGTTCTTC.